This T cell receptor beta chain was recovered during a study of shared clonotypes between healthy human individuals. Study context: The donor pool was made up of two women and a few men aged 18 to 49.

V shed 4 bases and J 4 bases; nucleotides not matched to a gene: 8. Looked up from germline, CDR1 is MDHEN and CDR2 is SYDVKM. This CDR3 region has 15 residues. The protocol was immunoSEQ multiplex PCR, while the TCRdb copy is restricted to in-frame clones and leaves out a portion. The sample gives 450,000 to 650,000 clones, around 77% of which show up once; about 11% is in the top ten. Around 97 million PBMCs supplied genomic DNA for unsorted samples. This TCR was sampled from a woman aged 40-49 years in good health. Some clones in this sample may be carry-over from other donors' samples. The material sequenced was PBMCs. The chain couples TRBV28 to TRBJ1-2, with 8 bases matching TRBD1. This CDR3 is CASSSPQGAGYGYTF. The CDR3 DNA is TGTGCCAGCAGTTCCCCTCAGGGGGCTGGCTATGGCTACACCTTC.